The 16 T cell receptor beta chains below were found in one sample sequenced in a study of CD8 T cells in ankylosing spondylitis. Each CDR3 protein is one row after TCRdb ran MiXCR on the 5' RACE reads. The sample consists of around 130,000 distinct CDR3 sequences, roughly 13% of them appearing once. Sequencing was performed on blood, either unsorted or a sorted T cell fraction (not recorded which). Receptors originate from a female donor with ankylosing spondylitis or in good health (not recorded which).

This chain connects TRBV20-1 to TRBJ1-5, with D possibly TRBD1 on 5 matching bases. Trimming took off 4 bases at V and 5 bases at J, with 21 bases between the two ends. This CDR3 is 16 amino acids long. Germline V gene lookup returns CDR1 DFQATT and CDR2 SNEGSKA (reference sequence). DNA for the CDR3: TGCAGTGCTAACTCAATACGACAGCCCTTTCATCAGCCCCAGCATTTT. Translated, it gives CSANSIRQPFHQPQHF.

This clonotype has at least ten counts. The chain couples TRBV10-3 to TRBJ2-1; tentative D call: TRBD1 (5 bases). The CDR3 has 13 residues. Trimming took 5 bases from V and 3 from J, leaving 8 bases between them. Per the germline V gene, CDR1 is ENHRY and CDR2 is SYGVKD. In nucleotides, the CDR3 is TGTGCCATCAGTCAGGACAACTACAATGAGCAGTTCTTC. Translating gives CAISQDNYNEQFF.

This clonotype was counted between two and nine times. This chain joins TRBV15 and TRBJ2-3; 8 bases line up with TRBD1. J was trimmed by 6 bases and V by 5 bases; bases with no gene match: 10. The V gene's germline CDR1 is LNHNV and CDR2 YYDKDF (reference sequence). CDR3 length: 15 residues. CDR3 loop: CATSVGAGQEDTQYF. As DNA, the CDR3 is TGTGCCACCAGCGTCGGGGCGGGACAGGAGGATACGCAGTATTTT. Full variable domain (rest looked up from reference TRBV15 and TRBJ2-3): DAMVIQNPRYQVTQFGKPVTLSCSQTLNHNVMYWYQQKSSQAPKLLFHYYDKDFNNEADTPDNFQSRRPNTSFCFLDIRSPGLGDTAMYLCATSVGAGQEDTQYFGPGTRLTVL.

This clonotype was seen ten or more times. V and J are TRBV28 and TRBJ2-2; unclear D gene. Germline V CDR1 and CDR2: MDHEN, SYDVKM. The CDR3 loop spans 13 amino acids. V lost 5 bases and J 5 bases, leaving 9 bases between the germline ends. Here the CDR3 DNA reads TGTGCCAGCAGTCCCCTCACAACCGGGGAGCTGTTTTTT. Translated, it gives CASSPLTTGELFF. Using reference TRBV28 and TRBJ2-2 for the parts outside the CDR3, the full variable domain is DVKVTQSSRYLVKRTGEKVFLECVQDMDHENMFWYRQDPGLGLRLIYFSYDVKMKEKGDIPEGYSVSREKKERFSLILESASTNQTSMYLCASSPLTTGELFFGEGSRLTVL.

This clonotype was recorded many times. V gene TRBV14 combines with J gene TRBJ1-3, with 8 bases lining up with TRBD1. The junction had 3 bases not matched to a gene; V was cut back by 4 bases and J by 4 bases. There are 14 residues in the CDR3. Germline lookup yields CDR1 SGHDN and CDR2 FVKESK. In DNA form, the CDR3 reads TGTGCCAGCAGCCGGACAGGGTTCGGAAACACCATATATTTT. It encodes CASSRTGFGNTIYF.

This clonotype was counted many times. The chain's CDR3 is CASSLLAGGNIQYF. The CDR3 DNA reads TGTGCCAGCAGCTTACTAGCGGGGGGGAACATTCAGTACTTC. This chain joins TRBV5-6 and TRBJ2-4, with TRBD2 matching over 13 bases. Per germline, CDR1 SGHDT and CDR2 YYEEEE. V lost 2 bases, J lost 7 bases, and 0 bases stayed unmatched. This CDR3 is 14 amino acids long.

This clonotype appeared many times. The chain carries TRBV12-3 or TRBV12-4 and TRBJ2-7, with unresolved D. The V gene lost 2 bases and the J gene lost 0 bases, with 11 bases spanning the gap. CDR3 length: 15 residues. The CDR3 here is CASSLLSRNSYEQYF. CDR3 DNA sequence: TGTGCCAGCAGTTTACTGTCCAGGAACTCCTACGAGCAGTACTTC.

There are a few counts of this clonotype. This sequence joins TRBV6-2 or TRBV6-3 and TRBJ2-1; 14 bases are a match to TRBD2. V was clipped by 7 bases and J by 5 bases; unmatched bases: 7. Germline CDR1 MNHEY, CDR2 SVGEGT. The CDR3 is 16 amino acids. CDR3 nucleotides: TGTGCCAGCATTCACCGACTAGCGGGAGGGGACAATGAGCAGTTCTTC. It translates to CASIHRLAGGDNEQFF.

This clonotype was found a few times. An end of the junction does not agree with germline; a read error may underlie this. CDR3 region: CASSIGTGVRIF. For the CDR3, the DNA is TGCGCCAGCAGCATCGGGACTGGAGTAAGAATTTTT. This rearrangement joins TRBV5-1 to TRBJ2-3; D is possibly TRBD2 (6 bases). This CDR3 region has 12 residues. Germline loops: CDR1 SGHRS, CDR2 YFSETQ. Supplemented by reference TRBV5-1 and TRBJ2-3, the full variable domain reads KAGVTQTPRYLIKTRGQQVTLSCSPISGHRSVSWYQQTPGQGLQFLFEYFSETQRNKGNFPGRFSGRQFSNSRSEMNVSTLELGDSALYLCASSIGTGVRIFGPGTRLTVL.

This clonotype came up many times. V is TRBV12-3 or TRBV12-4 and J is TRBJ2-1; either TRBD1 or TRBD2 may fit D (5 bases each). Trimming cost V 5 bases and J 5 bases, with 19 bases left between them. This CDR3 contains 16 residues. CDR3 coding DNA: TGTGCCAGCAGTCCTCCGGGACGAGGAACCGACAATGAGCAGTTCTTC. Amino acid sequence: CASSPPGRGTDNEQFF.

V is TRBV10-3 and J is TRBJ2-5, with TRBD1 identical over 8 bases. The length of the CDR3 is 15 residues. Germline values: CDR1 ENHRY, CDR2 SYGVKD. Trimming at V came to 6 bases and at J to 1 base, leaving 7 bases not matched to a gene. Here the CDR3 DNA reads TGTGCCATCAGAGGACAGGGCCTTACCCAAGAGACCCAGTACTTC. This translates into CAIRGQGLTQETQYF.

The rearrangement joins TRBV20-1 to TRBJ2-5; 7 bases match TRBD1. Per the germline V gene, CDR1 is DFQATT and CDR2 is SNEGSKA (reference sequence). V trimming: 6 bases; J trimming: 5 bases; junction bases outside the gene matches: 6. The CDR3 is 12 residues long. The chain's CDR3 is CSAIDRAETQYF. CDR3 coding DNA: TGCAGTGCCATCGACAGGGCGGAGACCCAGTACTTC.

V usage is TRBV2 and J usage is TRBJ1-6; D is perhaps TRBD1 (5 bases). Trimming left V 7 bases short and J 9 bases short, with 16 bases between. CDR3 size: 14 residues. Germline V gene lookup returns CDR1 SNHLY and CDR2 FYNNEI. The DNA of the CDR3 is TGTGCCAGCACTGGCGGGACTAGAGGTTCACCCCTCCACTTT. This encodes CASTGGTRGSPLHF.

This clonotype appeared once. The chain couples TRBV20-1 to TRBJ2-3; 9 bases agree with TRBD2. CDR3 size: 14 residues. The V segment lost 0 bases and the J segment 7 bases; nucleotides outside the gene matches: 5. The germline V gene encodes CDR1 DFQATT and CDR2 SNEGSKA (reference sequence). CDR3 sequence: CSARDPSGGNTQYF. As DNA, the CDR3 is TGCAGTGCTAGAGATCCCAGCGGGGGGAATACGCAGTATTTT.

This clonotype was found many times. V gene TRBV12-3 or TRBV12-4 combines with J gene TRBJ2-1; D not certain. Trimming removed 5 bases from V and 1 base from J, with 6 bases in between. The CDR3 runs 13 residues. The CDR3 DNA is TGTGCCAGCAGTCCGTATTCCTACAATGAGCAGTTCTTC. This gives the protein CASSPYSYNEQFF.

The V call is TRBV6-1, the J call TRBJ1-2; 7 nucleotides align to TRBD1. Germline V gives CDR1 MNHNS, CDR2 SASEGT. There are 13 residues in the CDR3. Trimming took 4 bases from V and 4 from J; bases not matched to a gene: 3. The CDR3 coding sequence is TGTGCCAGCAGTGGACAGGGTGGCTATGGCTACACCTTC. It encodes CASSGQGGYGYTF.